Sequencing of this T cell receptor beta chain was carried out in a study of T cell repertoires in cytomegalovirus infection. TCRdb reprocessed the reads with MiXCR, giving one entry per CDR3 protein. The table includes more than 350,000 distinct CDR3 sequences, under 40% detected once. At least ten counts were recorded for this clonotype. What it binds is unknown. The study, taken as a whole, reports: Identification of carriers of CMV plus the relevant HLA was achieved through cumulative public TCR beta family frequency.

The V end was cut by 3 bases, the J end by 7 bases, with 16 bases between. This CDR3 region has 15 residues. The germline CDR1 and CDR2 sequences are SNHLY and FYNNEI. This receptor was identified in a human donor in good health (CMV status not recorded). Some clones in this sample may be carry-over from other donors' samples. Sequencing was performed on PBMCs. This chain connects TRBV2 to TRBJ2-1, with D unclear. CDR3 region: CASSEESLSSNEQFF. The CDR3 nucleotides read TGTGCCAGCAGTGAGGAGTCCCTGTCATCAAATGAGCAGTTCTTC.